One sample yielded the 25 T cell receptor beta chains listed below, sequenced in a study of identical twins. MiXCR, applied by TCRdb to the 5' RACE reads, yields one record per CDR3 protein. Of about 530,000 distinct CDR3 sequences in the sample, about 15% were seen once. Another study also made use of these data, one on yellow fever vaccine responses in identical twins.

The source material was CD4+ T cells sorted from blood. Receptor source: a young woman in good health.

This clonotype was counted at least ten times. CDR3 loop: CAINHVSNNEQFF. The CDR3 DNA reads as TGTGCCATCAATCACGTCAGTAACAATGAGCAGTTCTTC. The rearrangement joins TRBV10-3 to TRBJ2-1; D unclear. The CDR3 covers 13 residues. V lost 7 bases and J 5 bases, leaving 12 bases between the germline ends. The V gene's germline CDR1 is ENHRY and CDR2 SYGVKD.

For the CDR3, the DNA is TGTGCCAGCAGCCAAGTCGGGGGGTTAGCCAAAAACATTCAGTACTTC. Residues: CASSQVGGLAKNIQYF. The genes are TRBV3-1 and TRBJ2-4; 7 bases map to TRBD2. The V gene's germline CDR1 is LGHDT and CDR2 YNNKEL (reference sequence). There are 16 residues in the CDR3. V was clipped by 1 base and J by 0 bases; unmatched bases: 3.

There are a few counts of this clonotype. The chain recombines TRBV20-1 with TRBJ2-3; TRBD2 agrees at 10 bases. J gave up 5 bases and V 0 bases, and 8 bases lay outside the gene matches. Germline assignment: CDR1 DFQATT and CDR2 SNEGSKA (reference sequence). The CDR3 consists of 16 residues. The CDR3 reads CSARDHSGRALDTQYF. The CDR3 DNA sequence: TGCAGTGCTAGAGATCACAGCGGGAGGGCCTTAGATACGCAGTATTTT.

V and J are TRBV20-1 and TRBJ2-7, with 8 bases identical to TRBD2. V trimming: 3 bases; J trimming: 3 bases; junction bases outside the gene matches: 7. From germline, CDR1 is DFQATT and CDR2 SNEGSKA (reference sequence). This CDR3 has 14 amino acids. This CDR3 is CSASRTSTNYEQYF. The CDR3 bases are TGCAGTGCTAGTAGGACTAGCACCAACTACGAGCAGTACTTC.

This clonotype was seen a few times. The CDR3 DNA is TGTGCCATCAGTGACTTGCTGAGCTCTGGAAACACCATATATTTT. Protein sequence: CAISDLLSSGNTIYF. The chain carries TRBV10-3 and TRBJ1-3; D unresolved. This CDR3 has 15 amino acids. Germline CDR1 and CDR2: ENHRY and SYGVKD. The V and J ends lost 3 bases and 0 bases respectively, with 9 bases between them.

This clonotype has a count of ten or more. The chain combines TRBV2 with TRBJ1-1; D might be TRBD1 (5 bases). Germline V CDR1 and CDR2: SNHLY, FYNNEI. The CDR3 sequence is 13 residues long. With 6 bases removed from V and 0 bases from J, the gap between germline ends came to 8 bases. DNA of the CDR3: TGTGCCAGCAGGGGGCTTATGAACACTGAAGCTTTCTTT. It is translated as CASRGLMNTEAFF.

This clonotype is termed medium-sized. The rearrangement joins TRBV7-2 to TRBJ2-1, with 9 bases that match TRBD2. Germline CDR1 and CDR2: SGHTA and FQGNSA. J was trimmed by 4 bases and V by 3 bases; bases with no gene match: 4. The CDR3 has 15 amino acids. The CDR3 DNA is TGTGCCAGCAGCTTTAGCGGGGGAAATTACAATGAGCAGTTCTTC. Its translation: CASSFSGGNYNEQFF.

This clonotype was detected a few times. V and J are TRBV20-1 and TRBJ2-3; the D is unclear. Trimming shortened V by 5 bases and J by 0 bases, and 15 bases separated the two germline ends. Germline assignment: CDR1 DFQATT and CDR2 SNEGSKA (reference sequence). The CDR3 extends over 15 amino acids. CDR3: CSARRSVASTDTQYF. CDR3 nucleotide sequence: TGCAGTGCTCGAAGGTCCGTTGCTAGCACAGATACGCAGTATTTT.

This clonotype was counted only a few times. CDR3 loop: CASSPVMDTNNEQFF. In DNA form, the CDR3 reads TGCGCCAGCAGCCCAGTTATGGACACCAACAATGAGCAGTTCTTC. The V call is TRBV5-1, the J call TRBJ2-1; TRBD1 is a possible D gene (5 bases). V dropped 4 bases and J dropped 5 bases, with 16 bases sitting between them. Germline-derived CDR1 and CDR2 are SGHRS and YFSETQ. The CDR3 has 15 residues.

This chain's CDR3 is CASSHGLPGEKLFF. CDR3 sequence (DNA): TGTGCCAGCAGCCACGGTTTGCCCGGGGAAAAACTGTTTTTT. The chain links TRBV12-3 or TRBV12-4 to TRBJ1-4; D not certain. V was clipped by 6 bases and J by 8 bases, with 16 bases between them. The length of the CDR3 is 14 residues.

This clonotype was detected only a few times. The V and J genes are TRBV5-1 and TRBJ2-7; 7 positions match TRBD2. Germline V lookup: CDR1 SGHRS, CDR2 YFSETQ. Unmatched junction bases numbered 9, after V lost 5 bases and J lost 4 bases. The CDR3 is 14 residues long. CDR3 residues: CASSRREMSYEQYF. CDR3 bases: TGCGCCAGCAGTAGGCGGGAGATGTCGTACGAGCAGTACTTC.

This clonotype occurred a few times. This chain joins TRBV28 and TRBJ2-3; 8 bases are shared with TRBD2. This CDR3 region has 17 residues. V dropped 5 bases and J dropped 1; count of bases not matched to a gene: 11. CDR1 MDHEN and CDR2 SYDVKM come from the germline V gene. The CDR3 coding sequence is TGTGCCAGCAGTCGGGCGTCCGCGGGAGGCCGCACAGATACGCAGTATTTT. Its protein is CASSRASAGGRTDTQYF.

The chain combines TRBV29-1 with TRBJ2-1; 13 nucleotides match TRBD2. V dropped 2 bases and J dropped 1; count of bases not matched to a gene: 8. The CDR3 is 18 amino acids. The germline V gene has CDR1 SQVTM and CDR2 ANQGSEA. CDR3 sequence: CSVESRGTSGNSYNEQFF. The CDR3 nucleotides read TGCAGCGTTGAATCCCGGGGGACTAGCGGGAATTCCTACAATGAGCAGTTCTTC.

The chain links TRBV27 to TRBJ2-2; no clear D gene. V was cut by 5 bases and J by 2 bases, with 12 bases left in between. CDR1 and CDR2 (germline): MNHEY, SMNVEV (reference sequence). This CDR3 region has 15 residues. The CDR3 coding sequence is TGTGCCAGCAGTCCACTGGAAGGCAACACCGGGGAGCTGTTTTTT. Residues: CASSPLEGNTGELFF.

The table lists this clonotype with a few counts. The rearrangement links TRBV11-2 to TRBJ2-3; possibly TRBD2 for D (6 bases). In germline, CDR1 is SGHAT, CDR2 FQNNGV. This CDR3 is built from 16 residues. V lost 5 bases and J lost 6, with 21 bases in between. The CDR3 is CASSPLPRGRGDTQYF. CDR3 bases: TGTGCCAGCAGCCCACTTCCGCGGGGCCGGGGGGATACGCAGTATTTT.

This clonotype was counted a few times. The chain combines TRBV5-5 with TRBJ1-2; D uncertain. Trimming cost V 0 bases and J 5 bases, with 8 bases left between them. This CDR3 comprises 13 residues. Germline-derived CDR1 and CDR2 are SGHKS and YYEKEE (reference sequence). This CDR3 reads CASSLVQAYGYTF. CDR3 bases: TGTGCCAGCAGCTTGGTGCAGGCATATGGCTACACCTTC. Using reference TRBV5-5 and TRBJ1-2 for the parts outside the CDR3, the full variable domain is DAGVTQSPTHLIKTRGQQVTLRCSPISGHKSVSWYQQVLGQGPQFIFQYYEKEERGRGNFPDRFSARQFPNYSSELNVNALLLGDSALYLCASSLVQAYGYTFGSGTRLTVV.

This clonotype was counted only a few times. The genes are TRBV7-8 and TRBJ1-3, with D possibly TRBD1 on 5 matching bases. CDR3 size: 15 residues. Germline CDR1 is SGHVS and CDR2 is FQNEAQ. With 1 base removed from V and 3 bases from J, the gap between germline ends came to 10 bases. CDR3 sequence: CASSLDRLGGNTIYF. The CDR3 bases are TGTGCCAGCAGCTTAGACAGGCTGGGTGGAAACACCATATATTTT.

The V and J genes are TRBV4-2 and TRBJ1-1, with D perhaps TRBD1 (5 bases). Germline V gives CDR1 LGHNA, CDR2 YNFKEQ. This CDR3 spans 15 amino acids. Trimming cost V 0 bases and J 8 bases, with 16 bases left between them. For the CDR3, the DNA is TGTGCCAGCAGCCAAGATCTAGGGGTCATGAGCGAAGCTTTCTTT. This codes for CASSQDLGVMSEAFF.

This clonotype was seen a handful of times. CDR3 loop: CSVWRVDTQYF. The CDR3 DNA sequence: TGCAGTGTTTGGCGGGTAGATACGCAGTATTTT. This chain links TRBV20-1 with TRBJ2-3; tentatively, D is TRBD2 (5 bases). The V end lost 7 bases, the J end lost 5 bases, and 10 bases lay between the germline ends. The CDR3 extends over 11 amino acids. Germline-derived CDR1 and CDR2 are DFQATT and SNEGSKA (reference sequence).

The DNA for the CDR3 is TGTGCCAGCAGCCCCTCGGCACTACAGCGGGCCGGCGATACGCAGTATTTT. Translation gives CASSPSALQRAGDTQYF. The chain links TRBV7-2 to TRBJ2-3, with D maybe TRBD2 (6 bases). There are 17 residues in the CDR3. V dropped 5 bases and J dropped 6 bases, with 24 bases sitting between them. CDR1 and CDR2 (germline): SGHTA, FQGNSA.

This clonotype came up a few times. This chain connects TRBV10-3 to TRBJ2-1; TRBD2 aligns across 11 bases. The V gene's germline CDR1 is ENHRY and CDR2 SYGVKD. The CDR3 is 15 residues long. V was clipped by 4 bases and J by 2 bases; unmatched bases: 1. The CDR3 is CAISGLAGPYNEQFF. Here the CDR3 DNA reads TGTGCCATCAGTGGACTAGCGGGACCCTACAATGAGCAGTTCTTC.

The gene calls are TRBV6-5 and TRBJ2-2; 7 bases line up with TRBD1. This CDR3 contains 16 residues. V shed 0 bases and J 5 bases; nucleotides not matched to a gene: 6. Germline CDR1 MNHEY, CDR2 SVGAGI. In DNA form, the CDR3 reads TGTGCCAGCAGTTACTCAACAGGGGTTGGGACCGGGGAGCTGTTTTTT. Amino acid sequence: CASSYSTGVGTGELFF.

This clonotype has a handful of counts. J is TRBJ2-3 and V is TRBV20-1, with D tentatively TRBD1 or TRBD2 (5 bases each). Trimming stripped 0 bases from V and 0 bases from J, with 16 bases between. CDR1 and CDR2 (germline): DFQATT, SNEGSKA (reference sequence). The CDR3 consists of 17 residues. CDR3 in amino acids: CSAREPRGVMSTDTQYF. In DNA, the CDR3 is TGCAGTGCTAGAGAGCCCCGAGGGGTCATGAGCACAGATACGCAGTATTTT.

This clonotype was seen only a few times. The gene calls are TRBV28 and TRBJ2-2; TRBD1 agrees at 7 bases. The CDR3 has 14 residues. Unmatched junction bases numbered 5, after V lost 5 bases and J lost 5 bases. Germline values: CDR1 MDHEN, CDR2 SYDVKM. The CDR3 reads CASSPTGETGELFF. For the CDR3, the DNA is TGTGCCAGCAGTCCCACAGGGGAAACCGGGGAGCTGTTTTTT.

This sequence joins TRBV11-2 and TRBJ2-2; 10 bases fit TRBD2. J was trimmed by 2 bases and V by 4 bases; bases with no gene match: 16. The CDR3 contains 20 residues. Germline V CDR1 and CDR2: SGHAT, FQNNGV. DNA of the CDR3: TGTGCCAGCAGCTCCCCCTGGGTCGGTAGCGGGGGGTCCAACACCGGGGAGCTGTTTTTT. Translated: CASSSPWVGSGGSNTGELFF.